The clone carrying this TCR beta chain appeared a few times. V lost 7 bases, J lost 7 bases, and 11 bases lay in between. CDR1 and CDR2 from the germline V gene are MNHEY and SVGEGT. The CDR3 spans 12 residues. This specimen belongs to a study of T cells of healthy individuals. TCRdb re-analysed the 5' RACE reads in MiXCR, keeping a single row per CDR3 protein. The repertoire holds 95,000 to 100,000 distinct CDR3 sequences, 17% seen once, with about 6.2% in the top ten. The sequence was collected from a human donor in good health. V and J are TRBV6-2 or TRBV6-3 and TRBJ1-5; D is ambiguous. The CDR3 sequence: CASTRGAQPQHF. The CDR3 DNA reads as TGTGCCAGCACCCGGGGTGCGCAGCCCCAGCATTTT.